Below are 21 T cell receptor beta chains sequenced from a single sample in a study of cytomegalovirus exposure and HLA in healthy donors. The protocol was immunoSEQ multiplex PCR, while the TCRdb copy is restricted to in-frame clones and leaves out a portion. The data show roughly 200,000 clones, around nine tenths seen once. The material sequenced was PBMCs. The source of these receptors is a man aged 25 to 40 in good health and CMV-seropositive.

This chain links TRBV4-1 with TRBJ2-3; 8 nucleotides match TRBD2. V dropped 3 bases and J dropped 3; count of bases not matched to a gene: 11. The CDR3 contains 17 residues. Per the germline V gene, CDR1 is MGHRA and CDR2 is YSYEKL. Here the CDR3 reads CASSQTGGIRKTDTQYF. CDR3 bases: TGCGCCAGCAGCCAGACGGGAGGGATCCGAAAAACAGATACGCAGTATTTT.

The chain uses TRBV5-4 and TRBJ2-5; TRBD2 matches 9 bases. Looked up from germline, CDR1 is SGHNT and CDR2 is YYREEE (reference sequence). The CDR3 has 14 residues. The junction had 2 bases not matched to a gene; V was cut back by 3 bases and J by 2 bases. CDR3 region: CASSWGLAQETQYF. CDR3 DNA sequence: TGTGCCAGCAGCTGGGGACTAGCTCAAGAGACCCAGTACTTC.

The chain employs TRBV7-6 and TRBJ2-1; 11 bases are a match to TRBD2. Germline CDR1 SGHVS, CDR2 FNYEAQ. Losses at the gene ends were 5 bases for V and 4 bases for J; bases not matched to a gene: 4. The CDR3 extends over 15 amino acids. DNA for the CDR3: TGTGCCAGCAGCAAGGGACTAGCGGTTTACAATGAGCAGTTCTTC. Protein sequence: CASSKGLAVYNEQFF.

On this clone itself: Other nucleotide sequences in the sample specify the same CDR3. The genes are TRBV6-5 and TRBJ2-7; D remains unclear. Trimming removed 0 bases at V and 2 bases at J, with 5 bases between. The CDR3 runs 13 residues. Germline V gene data show CDR1 as MNHEY and CDR2 as SVGAGI. The CDR3 loop reads CASSYSRTYEQYF. CDR3 coding DNA: TGTGCCAGCAGTTACTCGAGGACCTACGAGCAGTACTTC.

The chain employs TRBV7-3 and TRBJ1-1; D call uncertain. Trimming pared 1 base from V and 0 bases from J, leaving 9 bases between. CDR3 length equals 15 residues. Germline V gene sequence: CDR1 SGHTA, CDR2 FQGTGA. CDR3 sequence reads: CASSLSGRMNTEAFF. Written as DNA, the CDR3 is TGTGCCAGCAGCTTAAGCGGCAGAATGAACACTGAAGCTTTCTTT. The complete variable domain, with remaining parts taken from reference TRBV7-3 and TRBJ1-1, reads GAGVSQTPSNKVTEKGKYVELRCDPISGHTALYWYRQSLGQGPEFLIYFQGTGAADDSGLPNDRFFAVRPEGSVSTLKIQRTERGDSAVYLCASSLSGRMNTEAFFGQGTRLTVV.

The rearrangement links TRBV2 to TRBJ2-3; TRBD2 matches 11 bases. V was pared by 7 bases and J by 0 bases, with 9 bases of the junction left unmatched. CDR1 is SNHLY and CDR2 is FYNNEI in the germline V gene. CDR3 length: 17 residues. CDR3 sequence reads: CASNRLAGGPSTDTQYF. The CDR3 DNA sequence: TGTGCCAGCAATCGGCTAGCGGGGGGCCCGAGCACAGATACGCAGTATTTT.

This rearrangement joins TRBV28 to TRBJ2-7; 9 bases are a match to TRBD1. Germline V gene lookup returns CDR1 MDHEN and CDR2 SYDVKM. V trimming: 3 bases; J trimming: 3 bases; junction bases outside the gene matches: 3. The CDR3 runs 14 residues. CDR3 in amino acids: CASSLGTGNYEQYF. The CDR3 DNA is TGTGCCAGCAGTTTGGGGACAGGGAACTACGAGCAGTACTTC. Using reference TRBV28 and TRBJ2-7 for the parts outside the CDR3, the full variable domain is DVKVTQSSRYLVKRTGEKVFLECVQDMDHENMFWYRQDPGLGLRLIYFSYDVKMKEKGDIPEGYSVSREKKERFSLILESASTNQTSMYLCASSLGTGNYEQYFGPGTRLTVT.

V usage is TRBV19 and J usage is TRBJ2-3, with D perhaps TRBD2 (7 bases). Germline V CDR1 and CDR2: LNHDA, SQIVND (reference sequence). This CDR3 has 15 residues. The germline V and J ends were trimmed by 5 bases and 0 bases, with 12 bases remaining between them. The CDR3 sequence: CASSLRGGSTDTQYF. In nucleotides, the CDR3 is TGTGCCAGTAGTCTGAGGGGGGGGAGCACAGATACGCAGTATTTT.

The rearrangement links TRBV4-1 to TRBJ2-7; D is possibly TRBD1 (5 bases). This CDR3 region has 16 residues. Deletions cut 0 bases from V and 4 bases from J, with 16 bases between. CDR1 MGHRA and CDR2 YSYEKL come from the germline V gene. CDR3 residues: CASSQDRGVGSYEQYF. The CDR3 nucleotides read TGCGCCAGCAGCCAAGATAGGGGTGTCGGCTCATACGAGCAGTACTTC.

CDR3 sequence: CASRTDSSYNSPLHF. CDR3 nucleotides: TGTGCCAGTAGGACCGACAGCTCCTATAATTCACCCCTCCACTTT. This sequence joins TRBV19 and TRBJ1-6, with D possibly being TRBD1 (5 bases). Per germline, CDR1 LNHDA and CDR2 SQIVND (reference sequence). Deletions cut 6 bases from V and 0 bases from J, with 9 bases between. There are 15 residues in the CDR3.

The chain employs TRBV30 and TRBJ1-5, with D possibly matching TRBD1 (5 bases). Germline V gene lookup returns CDR1 GTSNPN and CDR2 SVGIG (reference sequence). The CDR3 has 14 amino acids. Trimming shortened V by 2 bases and J by 2 bases, and 10 bases separated the two germline ends. CDR3: CAWSIIGGNQPQHF. The DNA for the CDR3 is TGTGCCTGGAGTATAATAGGGGGCAATCAGCCCCAGCATTTT.

This clone came up a few times. The chain carries TRBV2 and TRBJ1-5; 10 bases match TRBD1. Germline V gives CDR1 SNHLY, CDR2 FYNNEI. This CDR3 is built from 14 residues. Trimming removed 9 bases from V and 6 bases from J; junction bases left unmatched: 8. As DNA, the CDR3 is TGTGCCAGTACCTGGGACAGGGGTACTCAGCCCCAGCATTTT. It translates to CASTWDRGTQPQHF.

In this sample, this clone turned up many times. The CDR3 nucleotides read TGTGCCAGCAGTCAAGATAGGACAGGACAATCACCCCTCCACTTT. It specifies CASSQDRTGQSPLHF. The J gene is TRBJ1-6, the V gene TRBV6-6, with TRBD1 matching 7 bases. The CDR3 runs 15 residues. V gave up 5 bases and J gave up 10 bases; unmatched junction bases: 11. Germline V gene data show CDR1 as MNHNY and CDR2 as SVGAGI (reference sequence).

The genes are TRBV7-2 and TRBJ1-1; 7 bases fit TRBD1. Germline V gene lookup returns CDR1 SGHTA and CDR2 FQGNSA. After removal of 5 bases from V and 0 bases from J, the junction contained 9 bases not matched to a gene. This CDR3 is 16 amino acids long. CDR3 protein: CASSTPSGQMNTEAFF. The CDR3 nucleotides read TGTGCCAGCAGCACCCCTTCGGGACAGATGAACACTGAAGCTTTCTTT. Looking up the rest from reference TRBV7-2 and TRBJ1-1 gives the full variable domain: GAGVSQSPSNKVTEKGKDVELRCDPISGHTALYWYRQSLGQGLEFLIYFQGNSAPDKSGLPSDRFSAERTGGSVSTLTIQRTQQEDSAVYLCASSTPSGQMNTEAFFGQGTRLTVV.

The chain employs TRBV12-5 and TRBJ1-2, with a weak D call TRBD1 (6 bases). Germline values: CDR1 LGHNT, CDR2 FRNRAP. This CDR3 is 16 amino acids long. V was trimmed by 1 base and J by 4 bases, leaving 16 bases between them. The CDR3 nucleotides are TGTGCTAGTGGTTTGGCTATGGGGGCGCCGGTCTATGGCTACACCTTC. It yields the protein CASGLAMGAPVYGYTF.

The gene calls are TRBV6-1 and TRBJ1-5, with D perhaps matching TRBD1 (6 bases). The germline CDR1 and CDR2 sequences are MNHNS and SASEGT. The CDR3 runs to 14 residues. V lost 4 bases and J 4 bases, leaving 11 bases between the germline ends. The CDR3, as DNA: TGTGCCAGCAGTGTTACAGGGATTAATCAGCCCCAGCATTTT. Translating it yields CASSVTGINQPQHF.

V usage is TRBV27 and J usage is TRBJ2-1; D is possibly TRBD2 (5 bases). V shed 5 bases and J shed 3 bases, with 11 bases lying between them. The CDR3 length is 14 residues. The germline CDR1 and CDR2 sequences are MNHEY and SMNVEV (reference sequence). As DNA, the CDR3 is TGTGCCAGCAGTCTGACTACAAACTACAATGAGCAGTTCTTC. Translation gives CASSLTTNYNEQFF.

This chain uses TRBV5-1 with TRBJ2-3; D possibly corresponds to TRBD2 (6 bases). Deletions cut 2 bases from V and 2 bases from J, with 9 bases between. CDR1 and CDR2 (germline): SGHRS, YFSETQ. There are 14 residues in the CDR3. The CDR3 here is CASSFRDSTDTQYF. The CDR3 DNA follows: TGCGCCAGCAGCTTCCGGGACTCCACAGATACGCAGTATTTT.

The V and J genes are TRBV6-5 and TRBJ1-5; 7 bases fit TRBD1. The CDR3 consists of 15 residues. From germline, CDR1 is MNHEY and CDR2 SVGAGI. J was trimmed by 4 bases and V by 5 bases; bases with no gene match: 8. The CDR3 DNA sequence: TGTGCCAGCAGTCAAGGGACAGACCCGAATCAGCCCCAGCATTTT. This encodes CASSQGTDPNQPQHF.

The chain joins TRBV11-1 to TRBJ1-1; 7 bases match TRBD1. V lost 3 bases, J lost 5 bases, and 3 bases stayed unmatched. The CDR3 is 13 residues long. CDR1 and CDR2 from the germline V gene are SGHAT and FQDESV (reference sequence). CDR3 region: CASSLDRRTEAFF. CDR3 in DNA: TGTGCCAGCAGCTTGGACAGGAGAACTGAAGCTTTCTTT.

The chain recombines TRBV5-6 with TRBJ1-6, with D maybe TRBD1 (5 bases). Between the trimmed V and J ends, which lost 0 bases and 8 bases, there was a span of 12 bases. Germline CDR1 SGHDT, CDR2 YYEEEE. This CDR3 region has 15 residues. The CDR3 here is CASSLVRGADSPLHF. CDR3 sequence (DNA): TGTGCCAGCAGCTTGGTAAGGGGCGCAGATTCACCCCTCCACTTT.